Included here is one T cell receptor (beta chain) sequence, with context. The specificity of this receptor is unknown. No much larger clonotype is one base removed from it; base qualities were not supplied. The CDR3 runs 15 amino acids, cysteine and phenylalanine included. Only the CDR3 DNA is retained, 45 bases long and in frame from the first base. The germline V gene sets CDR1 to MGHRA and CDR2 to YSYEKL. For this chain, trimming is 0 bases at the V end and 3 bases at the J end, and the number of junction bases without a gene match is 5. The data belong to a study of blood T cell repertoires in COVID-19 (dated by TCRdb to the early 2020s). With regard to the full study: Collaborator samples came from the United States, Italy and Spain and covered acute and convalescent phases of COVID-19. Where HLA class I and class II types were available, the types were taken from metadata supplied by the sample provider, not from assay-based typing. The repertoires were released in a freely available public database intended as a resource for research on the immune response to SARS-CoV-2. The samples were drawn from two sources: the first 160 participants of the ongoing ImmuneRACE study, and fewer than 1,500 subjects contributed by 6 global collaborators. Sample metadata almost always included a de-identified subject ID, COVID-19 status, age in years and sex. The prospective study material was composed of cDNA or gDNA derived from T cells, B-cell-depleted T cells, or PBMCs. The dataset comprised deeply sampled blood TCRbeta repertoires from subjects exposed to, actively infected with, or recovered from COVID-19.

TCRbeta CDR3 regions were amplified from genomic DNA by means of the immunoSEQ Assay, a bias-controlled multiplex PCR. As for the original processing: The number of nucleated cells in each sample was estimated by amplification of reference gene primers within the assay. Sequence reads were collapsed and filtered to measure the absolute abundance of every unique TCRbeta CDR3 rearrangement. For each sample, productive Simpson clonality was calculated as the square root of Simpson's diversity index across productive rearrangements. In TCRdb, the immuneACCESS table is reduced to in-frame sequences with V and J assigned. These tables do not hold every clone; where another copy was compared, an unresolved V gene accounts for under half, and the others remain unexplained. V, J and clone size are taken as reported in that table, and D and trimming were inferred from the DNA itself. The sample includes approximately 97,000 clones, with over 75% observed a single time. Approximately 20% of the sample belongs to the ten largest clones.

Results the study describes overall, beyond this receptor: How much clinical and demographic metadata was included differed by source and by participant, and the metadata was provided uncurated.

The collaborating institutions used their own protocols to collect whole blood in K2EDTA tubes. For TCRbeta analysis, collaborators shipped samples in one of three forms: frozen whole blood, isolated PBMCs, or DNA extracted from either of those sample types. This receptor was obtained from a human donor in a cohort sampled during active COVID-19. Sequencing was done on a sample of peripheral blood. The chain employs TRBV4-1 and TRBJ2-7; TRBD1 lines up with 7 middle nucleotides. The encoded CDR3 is CASSQDPGQDYEQYF. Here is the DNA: TGCGCCAGCAGCCAAGATCCAGGACAGGACTACGAGCAGTACTTC.